One sample yielded the 28 T cell receptor beta chains listed below, sequenced in a study of blood T cell repertoires in COVID-19. Some clones are missing from TCRdb's copy, which holds only in-frame ones; the method was immunoSEQ multiplex PCR. The repertoire consists of 470,000 or so clones, with over 75% occurring once and the leading ten covering roughly 3.1%. The sample consisted of peripheral blood. The receptors were sampled from a human donor in a cohort sampled during active COVID-19.

This rearrangement joins TRBV7-6 to TRBJ2-5, with D possibly being TRBD2 (6 bases). The CDR3 has 14 residues. Trimming cost V 1 base and J 2 bases, with 8 bases left between them. Looked up from germline, CDR1 is SGHVS and CDR2 is FNYEAQ. This chain's CDR3 is CASSLGGDQETQYF. The CDR3 DNA reads as TGTGCCAGCAGCTTAGGGGGGGATCAAGAGACCCAGTACTTC.

J is TRBJ2-2 and V is TRBV9; no reliable D call. CDR1 and CDR2 from the germline V gene are SGDLS and YYNGEE. This CDR3 spans 13 amino acids. The V end lost 0 bases, the J end lost 7 bases, and 7 bases lay between the germline ends. The CDR3 sequence is CASSVGLNGELFF. In DNA, the CDR3 is TGTGCCAGCAGCGTAGGTCTTAACGGGGAGCTGTTTTTT.

The chain recombines TRBV9 with TRBJ2-3; 9 bases align to TRBD2. Germline assignment: CDR1 SGDLS and CDR2 YYNGEE. The J segment lost 1 base and the V segment lost 0 bases, leaving 3 bases of the junction unmatched. The CDR3 spans 16 residues. CDR3 nucleotide sequence: TGTGCCAGCAGCGTAGCCCCTAGCGGGGGCACAGATACGCAGTATTTT. Protein product: CASSVAPSGGTDTQYF.

The J gene is TRBJ2-7, the V gene TRBV7-9, with 8 bases that match TRBD2. Per the germline V gene, CDR1 is SEHNR and CDR2 is FQNEAQ (reference sequence). The CDR3 extends over 15 amino acids. Trimming removed 3 bases from V and 2 bases from J; junction bases left unmatched: 6. The CDR3 sequence: CASSFTSGATYEQYF. The CDR3 bases are TGTGCCAGCAGCTTTACTAGCGGAGCAACCTACGAGCAGTACTTC.

The table lists this clone with a few counts. This chain links TRBV28 with TRBJ2-1; 13 bases match TRBD2. With 5 bases clipped from V and 5 bases from J, the junction kept 12 bases outside the gene matches. CDR1 and CDR2 from the germline V gene are MDHEN and SYDVKM. CDR3 size: 18 residues. CDR3 amino acids: CASSGLVGLAGADNEQFF. CDR3 nucleotide sequence: TGTGCCAGCAGTGGACTGGTTGGACTAGCGGGAGCGGACAATGAGCAGTTCTTC.

The CDR3 DNA reads as TGTGCCAGCGGTCAAGCGGGAGGGCCAACCGGGGAGCTGTTTTTT. Amino acid sequence: CASGQAGGPTGELFF. The chain links TRBV7-8 to TRBJ2-2; 10 bases map to TRBD2. Germline loops: CDR1 SGHVS, CDR2 FQNEAQ. J gave up 5 bases and V 8 bases, and 8 bases lay outside the gene matches. The CDR3 covers 15 residues.

This chain uses TRBV5-1 with TRBJ1-3, with 7 bases identical to TRBD1. V was pared by 3 bases and J by 2 bases, with 2 bases of the junction left unmatched. Germline assignment: CDR1 SGHRS and CDR2 YFSETQ. This CDR3 has 14 amino acids. CDR3 sequence reads: CASSSGTAGNTIYF. CDR3 bases: TGCGCCAGCAGCTCCGGGACAGCTGGAAACACCATATATTTT. The entire variable domain, with the rest obtained from reference TRBV5-1 and TRBJ1-3, is as follows: KAGVTQTPRYLIKTRGQQVTLSCSPISGHRSVSWYQQTPGQGLQFLFEYFSETQRNKGNFPGRFSGRQFSNSRSEMNVSTLELGDSALYLCASSSGTAGNTIYFGEGSWLTVV.

The chain joins TRBV30 to TRBJ1-2; D is unresolved. The V end lost 0 bases, the J end lost 8 bases, and 10 bases lay between the germline ends. The CDR3 is 12 residues long. The germline V gene has CDR1 GTSNPN and CDR2 SVGIG (reference sequence). The CDR3 DNA sequence: TGTGCCTGGAGTGTAGGCGGGGAAGGCTACACCTTC. It codes for CAWSVGGEGYTF.

This chain links TRBV7-2 with TRBJ2-5, with no clear D. CDR1 is SGHTA, CDR2 FQGNSA, per germline. The CDR3 extends over 14 amino acids. Between the trimmed V and J ends, which lost 3 bases and 5 bases, there was a span of 13 bases. CDR3 in DNA: TGTGCCAGCAGCTTCTTATCCGTATCGGAGACCCAGTACTTC. This sequence encodes CASSFLSVSETQYF.

This clone was seen a few times. At one end, the junction sequence differs from germline, possibly due to a read error. The gene calls are TRBV12-5 and TRBJ1-1; D unresolved. Germline V gene lookup returns CDR1 LGHNT and CDR2 FRNRAP. The CDR3 contains 13 residues. The CDR3 sequence: CASGLAVNTEAFF. The CDR3 DNA reads TGTGCTAGCGGTTTGGCAGTGAACACTGAAGCTTTCTTT.

This chain uses TRBV11-3 with TRBJ2-7; 9 positions agree with TRBD1. V gave up 3 bases and J gave up 1 base; unmatched junction bases: 4. Germline V gene sequence: CDR1 SGHNT, CDR2 YENEEA. The CDR3 length is 15 residues. The DNA for the CDR3 is TGTGCCAGCAGCTTGGTCGGGACAGGGTCCTACGAGCAGTACTTC. It specifies CASSLVGTGSYEQYF.

This chain links TRBV2 with TRBJ1-2; D remains ambiguous. CDR3 length: 14 residues. CDR1 and CDR2 (germline): SNHLY, FYNNEI. The V and J ends lost 1 base and 4 bases respectively, with 10 bases between them. CDR3 nucleotide sequence: TGTGCCAGCAGTGAAGTACCAGAGGCCTATGGCTACACCTTC. This translates into CASSEVPEAYGYTF.

This clone has only a few counts. J is TRBJ2-6 and V is TRBV19; unclear D gene. CDR3 length: 12 amino acids. Trimming took 6 bases from V and 4 from J, leaving 4 bases between them. Germline CDR1 reads LNHDA; CDR2 reads SQIVND (reference sequence). The CDR3 nucleotides are TGTGCCAGTAGGAGGGGGGCCAACGTCCTGACTTTC. Amino acids: CASRRGANVLTF.

The rearrangement links TRBV25-1 to TRBJ1-2; D is uncertain. The CDR3 covers 15 residues. Looked up from germline, CDR1 is MGHDK and CDR2 is SYGVNS. V was shortened by 3 bases and J by 4 bases, with 15 bases between the two germline ends. The CDR3 region is CASSDPGQASYGYTF. The CDR3 coding sequence is TGTGCCAGCAGTGACCCTGGGCAGGCCAGCTATGGCTACACCTTC.

This clone was recorded a few times. The rearrangement uses TRBV3-1 (or the pseudogene TRBV3-2) and TRBJ1-4; TRBD1 is a possible D gene (6 bases). This CDR3 has 19 residues. Germline CDR1 and CDR2: LGHDT and YNNKEL (reference sequence). The V gene lost 0 bases and the J gene lost 9 bases, with 26 bases spanning the gap. The CDR3 protein is CASSQEGIGNQGLKKKLFF. CDR3 nucleotide sequence: TGTGCCAGCAGCCAAGAGGGAATAGGAAATCAGGGGCTGAAGAAAAAACTGTTTTTT.

The chain links TRBV3-1 (or the pseudogene TRBV3-2) to TRBJ1-3; D is possibly TRBD1 (6 bases). The CDR3 sequence is 15 residues long. Germline-derived CDR1 and CDR2 are LGHDT and YNNKEL (reference sequence). The V and J ends lost 4 bases and 0 bases respectively, with 10 bases between them. CDR3 region: CASSRVTGSGNTIYF. The CDR3 DNA reads TGTGCCAGCAGCCGAGTGACAGGCTCTGGAAACACCATATATTTT.

The rearrangement uses TRBV5-1 and TRBJ2-7, with TRBD2 matching 13 bases. The ends lost 4 bases at V and 6 bases at J; junction bases unmatched: 10. This CDR3 region has 16 residues. Germline CDR1 and CDR2: SGHRS and YFSETQ. The CDR3 region is CASSQTGLAGVAEQYF. Here the CDR3 DNA reads TGCGCCAGCAGCCAAACCGGACTAGCGGGAGTAGCCGAGCAGTACTTC.

This sequence joins TRBV5-1 and TRBJ2-7; 12 nucleotides line up with TRBD1. Germline V lookup: CDR1 SGHRS, CDR2 YFSETQ. V trimming: 4 bases; J trimming: 5 bases; junction bases outside the gene matches: 7. The CDR3 extends over 15 amino acids. The chain's CDR3 is CASSGGTGGRHEQYF. DNA for the CDR3: TGCGCCAGCAGCGGGGGGACAGGGGGCCGCCACGAGCAGTACTTC.

This clone was picked up one time. The V and J genes are TRBV5-1 and TRBJ2-7; 8 positions agree with TRBD2. The CDR3 consists of 15 residues. The V segment lost 6 bases and the J segment 2 bases; nucleotides outside the gene matches: 10. Germline V gene lookup returns CDR1 SGHRS and CDR2 YFSETQ. The CDR3: CASTHWTSPPYEQYF. CDR3 DNA sequence: TGCGCCAGCACCCATTGGACTAGCCCACCCTACGAGCAGTACTTC.

This clone showed up just once. The J gene is TRBJ2-3, the V gene TRBV5-1; perhaps TRBD1 as D (5 bases). V gave up 1 base and J gave up 2 bases, with 11 bases separating them. Germline V gene data show CDR1 as SGHRS and CDR2 as YFSETQ. This CDR3 comprises 15 residues. This chain's CDR3 is CASSLSLGVTDTQYF. Here the CDR3 DNA reads TGCGCCAGCAGCTTGAGCCTAGGGGTCACAGATACGCAGTATTTT. Full variable domain (rest looked up from reference TRBV5-1 and TRBJ2-3): KAGVTQTPRYLIKTRGQQVTLSCSPISGHRSVSWYQQTPGQGLQFLFEYFSETQRNKGNFPGRFSGRQFSNSRSEMNVSTLELGDSALYLCASSLSLGVTDTQYFGPGTRLTVL.

The chain has TRBV10-3 and TRBJ1-1; D perhaps matches TRBD1 (5 bases). The CDR3 sequence is 14 residues long. CDR1 is ENHRY and CDR2 is SYGVKD in the germline V gene. Between the trimmed V and J ends, which lost 0 bases and 7 bases, there was a span of 12 bases. CDR3 DNA: TGTGCCATCAGTGAGTCAGGGGCGGGGAGTGAAGCTTTCTTT. Its protein is CAISESGAGSEAFF.

This clone has only one observation. The genes are TRBV6-1 and TRBJ1-5; no reliable D call. Trimming took off 0 bases at V and 3 bases at J, with 18 bases between the two ends. CDR1 is MNHNS, CDR2 SASEGT, per germline. The CDR3 consists of 18 residues. Here the CDR3 reads CASSEARYEGFLNQPQHF. In nucleotides, the CDR3 is TGTGCCAGCAGTGAAGCGCGGTATGAGGGATTCCTCAATCAGCCCCAGCATTTT.

This chain connects TRBV14 to TRBJ1-2; D ambiguous. The V gene lost 1 base and the J gene lost 4 bases, with 7 bases spanning the gap. This CDR3 is built from 13 residues. The V gene's germline CDR1 is SGHDN and CDR2 FVKESK. CDR3 region: CASSQGQVYGYTF. CDR3 DNA sequence: TGTGCCAGCAGCCAAGGGCAAGTCTATGGCTACACCTTC.

V gene TRBV6-5 combines with J gene TRBJ2-7; 9 nucleotides line up with TRBD1. The CDR3 has 15 amino acids. V shed 7 bases and J 3 bases; nucleotides not matched to a gene: 10. CDR1 is MNHEY and CDR2 is SVGAGI in the germline V gene. The CDR3 nucleotides are TGTGCCAGCACCGAACAGGGGGCGGGGTACTACGAGCAGTACTTC. It translates to CASTEQGAGYYEQYF.

This clone was picked up many times. CDR3 loop: CATGGTGELFF. The CDR3 bases are TGTGCCACAGGGGGAACCGGGGAGCTGTTTTTT. This chain connects TRBV27 to TRBJ2-2; TRBD1 aligns across 7 bases. The ends lost 10 bases at V and 5 bases at J; junction bases unmatched: 1. This CDR3 region has 11 residues. CDR1 is MNHEY, CDR2 SMNVEV, per germline (reference sequence).

The chain employs TRBV9 and TRBJ2-1, with TRBD2 matching over 8 bases. The germline CDR1 and CDR2 sequences are SGDLS and YYNGEE. The ends lost 7 bases at V and 4 bases at J; junction bases unmatched: 7. The CDR3 runs 14 residues. The chain's CDR3 is CASAGGLGYNEQFF. Written as DNA, the CDR3 is TGTGCCAGCGCGGGGGGCCTGGGGTACAATGAGCAGTTCTTC.

This clone was seen only once. This chain uses TRBV7-2 with TRBJ2-5, with D possibly matching TRBD1 (6 bases). The CDR3 consists of 14 residues. CDR1 is SGHTA and CDR2 is FQGNSA in the germline V gene. Trimming stripped 1 base from V and 5 bases from J, with 11 bases between. The CDR3 coding sequence is TGTGCCAGCAGCTTAGGGGGGCGAGAGGAGACCCAGTACTTC. It encodes CASSLGGREETQYF.

J is TRBJ1-1 and V is TRBV19; TRBD1 agrees at 8 bases. The CDR3 is 14 residues long. With V trimmed by 2 bases and J by 6 bases, 5 bases remained unmatched. Germline CDR1 is LNHDA and CDR2 is SQIVND (reference sequence). The CDR3 here is CASSILQDRAEAFF. As DNA, the CDR3 is TGTGCCAGTAGTATACTACAGGACAGGGCTGAAGCTTTCTTT.